Presented here are 5 T cell receptor beta chains from one specimen sequenced in a study of shared clonotypes between healthy human individuals. TCRdb's copy holds only in-frame clones and misses some; the assay was immunoSEQ multiplex PCR. This sample carries over a million clones, roughly 80% of them seen once, and the ten largest clones take about 1.5%. Sequencing was done on a sample of memory CD4+ T cells sorted from blood. The subset was: CD45RA-negative fraction. Receptor source: a man aged 18 to 35 in good health.

The chain combines TRBV30 with TRBJ1-6; 7 bases are shared with TRBD1. Unmatched junction bases numbered 7, after V lost 7 bases and J lost 7 bases. Germline CDR1 and CDR2: GTSNPN and SVGIG (reference sequence). This CDR3 is built from 13 residues. This CDR3 is CASTGQHNSPLHF. The CDR3 DNA follows: TGTGCCTCGACGGGACAGCACAATTCACCCCTCCACTTT.

This sequence joins TRBV5-1 and TRBJ2-7; D perhaps matches TRBD2 (7 bases). Germline lookup yields CDR1 SGHRS and CDR2 YFSETQ. The V gene lost 4 bases and the J gene lost 5 bases, with 16 bases spanning the gap. This CDR3 has 14 amino acids. In nucleotides, the CDR3 is TGCGCCAGCAGCGGGGGGGCTAGCCGAAACGAGCAGTACTTC. Its translation is CASSGGASRNEQYF. Full variable domain (missing parts from reference TRBV5-1 and TRBJ2-7): KAGVTQTPRYLIKTRGQQVTLSCSPISGHRSVSWYQQTPGQGLQFLFEYFSETQRNKGNFPGRFSGRQFSNSRSEMNVSTLELGDSALYLCASSGGASRNEQYFGPGTRLTVT.

This chain joins TRBV10-3 and TRBJ1-2; a possible D gene is TRBD1 (6 bases). The CDR3 has 14 residues. Germline-derived CDR1 and CDR2 are ENHRY and SYGVKD. The ends were cut back, 0 bases at V and 5 bases at J, with 10 bases in the middle. CDR3 sequence: CAISESDRAYGYTF. The CDR3 DNA sequence: TGTGCCATCAGTGAGTCGGACAGAGCTTATGGCTACACCTTC.

The chain uses TRBV18 and TRBJ2-7; TRBD2 agrees at 7 bases. The germline V gene has CDR1 KGHSH and CDR2 LQKENI. The V and J ends lost 4 bases and 2 bases, in that order; junction bases with no gene match: 5. This CDR3 is 14 amino acids long. CDR3 loop: CASSRAGVAYEQYF. CDR3 DNA sequence: TGTGCCAGCTCACGGGCGGGAGTGGCCTACGAGCAGTACTTC.

This clone came up many times. This chain links TRBV21-1 with TRBJ2-6; TRBD2 reflects the table's D call only, with no check against the DNA. TRBV21-1 is listed as a pseudogene. The CDR3 loop spans 17 amino acids. The CDR3 coding sequence is TGTGCCAGCAGCATGTTCGGGTCCTACTCTGGGGCCAACGTCCTGACTTTC. Translation: CASSMFGSYSGANVLTF.